These T cell receptor beta chains were read from a single sample in a study of blood T cell repertoires in COVID-19. Repertoires were generated with immunoSEQ multiplex PCR, while TCRdb's copy carries only in-frame clones and drops some. This sample has around 160,000 clones, with about nine tenths found just once. The sample comprised peripheral blood. These receptors originate from a man older than 75 with acute or convalescent COVID-19. The CDR3 runs from the conserved cysteine through the conserved F or W. A D gene is named only where the DNA matches it firmly. Only some rows state a clone size, as once, few, many or a class for expanded clones.

D: .
J: TRBJ1-2
V: TRBV30
size: .
DNA: TGTGCCTGGACCGTACAGGCGGTCTATGGCTACACCTTC
CDR3: CAWTVQAVYGYTF

D: TRBD1
J: TRBJ2-7
V: TRBV3-1/TRBV3-2
size: .
DNA: TGTGCCAGCAGCCAAGGAGACAGGGGGCGAGCCAGCGAGCAGTACTTC
CDR3: CASSQGDRGRASEQYF

D: .
J: TRBJ1-5
V: TRBV19
size: .
DNA: TGTGCCAGTAGTATTGAAGGGGTACGAGATCAGCCCCAGCATTTT
CDR3: CASSIEGVRDQPQHF

D: .
J: TRBJ2-2
V: TRBV6-1
size: .
DNA: TGTGCCAGCAGTGAAAGAGGGAAGGCGAACACCGGGGAGCTGTTTTTT
CDR3: CASSERGKANTGELFF

D: TRBD1
J: TRBJ1-1
V: TRBV5-1
size: few
DNA: TGCGCCAGCAGCAACCTACAGGGGTACACTGAAGCTTTCTTT
CDR3: CASSNLQGYTEAFF

D: .
J: TRBJ2-1
V: TRBV5-6
size: .
DNA: TGTGCCAGCAGCTTGGATGGCAGCCCCAAAGCGTACAATGAGCAGTTCTTC
CDR3: CASSLDGSPKAYNEQFF

D: .
J: TRBJ2-1
V: TRBV7-9
size: .
DNA: TGTGCCAGCAGCTTACGGGGATCAGGAGATCGGGATGAGCAGTTCTTC
CDR3: CASSLRGSGDRDEQFF

D: TRBD1
J: TRBJ1-4
V: TRBV2
size: .
DNA: TGTGCCACCTCCACAGGGGGCAGGACTAATGAAAAACTGTTTTTT
CDR3: CATSTGGRTNEKLFF

D: .
J: TRBJ2-2
V: TRBV29-1
size: many
DNA: TGCAGCGTTGCAGCGTACACCGGGGAGCTGTTTTTT
CDR3: CSVAAYTGELFF

D: .
J: TRBJ2-5
V: TRBV11-1
size: once
DNA: TGTGCCAGCAGCAGGGGCTTGCAGGAGACCCAGTACTTC
CDR3: CASSRGLQETQYF

D: TRBD1
J: TRBJ1-5
V: TRBV19
size: .
DNA: TGTGCCAGTAGTACCCAAGACAGGGCACTGGTTCAGCCCCAGCATTTT
CDR3: CASSTQDRALVQPQHF

D: TRBD1
J: TRBJ1-4
V: TRBV30
size: .
DNA: TGTGCCTGGATTAGACAGGGGGCAGGAGAAAAACTGTTTTTT
CDR3: CAWIRQGAGEKLFF

D: .
J: TRBJ2-5
V: TRBV7-9
size: .
DNA: TGTGCCAGCAGCCCGCAGGGGGAGGCAGAGACCCAGTACTTC
CDR3: CASSPQGEAETQYF

D: .
J: TRBJ1-6
V: TRBV6-5
size: .
DNA: TGTGCCTCTACAAAGGGGCCGGGGGGTTCACCCCTCCACTTT
CDR3: CASTKGPGGSPLHF

D: TRBD1
J: TRBJ2-7
V: TRBV5-1
size: .
DNA: TGCGCCAGCAGCACTAGGACAGGGAGCTCCTACGAGCAGTACTTC
CDR3: CASSTRTGSSYEQYF

D: .
J: TRBJ2-6
V: TRBV5-1
size: .
DNA: TGCGCCAGCAGCTTCGGGGAGTTAGGCAGGGGGGACTCTGGGGCCAACGTCCTGACTTTC
CDR3: CASSFGELGRGDSGANVLTF

D: TRBD1
J: TRBJ1-4
V: TRBV5-4
size: .
DNA: TGTGCCAGCAGCTTGAAGAGGGGGCGCGGTGAAAAACTGTTTTTT
CDR3: CASSLKRGRGEKLFF

D: TRBD1
J: TRBJ2-2
V: TRBV5-1
size: .
DNA: TGCGCCAGCAAAACCGGGACAGAGAACACCGGGGAGCTGTTTTTT
CDR3: CASKTGTENTGELFF

D: TRBD1
J: TRBJ1-1
V: TRBV6-5
size: once
DNA: TGTGCCAGCAGTATCGGGGGACAGTTTAACACTGAAGCTTTCTTT
CDR3: CASSIGGQFNTEAFF

D: .
J: TRBJ1-2
V: TRBV20-1
size: few
DNA: TGCAGTGCTAGGGACAGAGTTGGCTACACCTTC
CDR3: CSARDRVGYTF

D: TRBD1
J: TRBJ2-3
V: TRBV19
size: .
DNA: TGTGCCAGTAGCCTACGACAGGGGAGCACAGATACGCAGTATTTT
CDR3: CASSLRQGSTDTQYF

D: .
J: TRBJ1-2
V: TRBV10-2
size: .
DNA: TGCGCCAGCTTACCGGACCTACAGGGAGGGTTAGGCTACACCTTC
CDR3: CASLPDLQGGLGYTF

D: TRBD1
J: TRBJ1-3
V: TRBV19
size: .
DNA: TGTGCCAGTAGTAACCGACAGGGCTCGGGGGGAAACACCATATATTTT
CDR3: CASSNRQGSGGNTIYF